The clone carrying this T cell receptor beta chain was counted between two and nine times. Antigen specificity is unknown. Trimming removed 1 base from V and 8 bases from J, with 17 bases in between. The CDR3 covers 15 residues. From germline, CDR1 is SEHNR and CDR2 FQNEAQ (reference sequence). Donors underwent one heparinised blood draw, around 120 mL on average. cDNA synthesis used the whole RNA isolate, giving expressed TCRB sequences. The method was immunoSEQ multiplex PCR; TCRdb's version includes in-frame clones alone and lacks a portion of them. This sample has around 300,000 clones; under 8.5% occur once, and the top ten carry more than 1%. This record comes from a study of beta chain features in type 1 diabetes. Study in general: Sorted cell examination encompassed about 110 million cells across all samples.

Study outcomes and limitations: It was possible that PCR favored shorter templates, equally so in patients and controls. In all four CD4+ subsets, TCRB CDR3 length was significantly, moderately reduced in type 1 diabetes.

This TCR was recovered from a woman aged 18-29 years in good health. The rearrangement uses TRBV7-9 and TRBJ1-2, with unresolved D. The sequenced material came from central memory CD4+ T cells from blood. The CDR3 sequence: CASSLGTAHQQGYTF. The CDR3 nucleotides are TGTGCCAGCAGCTTAGGTACGGCACACCAGCAGGGCTACACCTTC. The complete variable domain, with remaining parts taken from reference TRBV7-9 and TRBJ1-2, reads DTGVSQNPRHKITKRGQNVTFRCDPISEHNRLYWYRQTLGQGPEFLTYFQNEAQLEKSRLLSDRFSAERPKGSFSTLEIQRTEQGDSAMYLCASSLGTAHQQGYTFGSGTRLTVV.